This TCR beta chain was sequenced in a study of a mutant IDH1 vaccine in newly diagnosed glioma (dated by TCRdb to about 2021). Context from the whole study: Patients received eight vaccinations in weeks 1, 3, 5, 7, 11, 15, 19 and 23, corresponding to visits V03 through V10. Vaccination started 4-6 weeks after radiotherapy alone, or was given together with temozolomide cycles in the groups whose treatment included chemotherapy. Of the 32 patients who were treated, around 60% were male and about 40% were female, and the mean age was about 40 years. Before enrollment, most patients had been given radiochemotherapy with temozolomide as standard therapy, while the rest had received either radiotherapy alone or temozolomide alone. Peripheral blood was drawn at six visits: V03 (baseline), V05, V07, V10, V12 and V13. Longitudinal TCRB deep sequencing was performed for around 23 treated patients wherever samples were available for exploratory analyses. What the study reported, not specific to this receptor: Immune responses induced by the vaccine were seen in 93.3% of patients across multiple MHC alleles. Selection of PBMC samples for TCRB deep sequencing was based on availability. Pseudoprogression seemed to be unrelated to changes in the top peripheral T cell clonotypes found by TCRB sequencing. According to the authors, sample limitations meant that analyses of patient blood samples could not be reproduced.

According to the study, the label for this sample's time point signals: week 5, during vaccination. Each vaccine dose, consisting of 300 ug of a 20-mer mutant IDH1 peptide in Montanide, was administered subcutaneously with topical imiquimod. Donors had newly diagnosed WHO grade 3 or 4 IDH1-mutant astrocytomas with loss of nuclear ATRX. The samples were drawn from NOA16, a multicentre, single-arm, open-label phase I trial in Germany that tested a mutant IDH1 peptide vaccine in humans for the first time. Genomic DNA for TCRB sequencing was extracted from EDTA blood using the DNeasy Blood and Tissue Kit. From V the trimming removes 5 bases and from J it removes 2 bases, while the gene matches leave 4 bases of the junction unaccounted for. Per the germline V gene, SGHRS is the CDR1 and YFSETQ is the CDR2. The CDR3 measures 14 amino acids from cysteine to phenylalanine. CDR3 DNA only is kept here, 42 bases in frame from base 1.

Libraries came from the immunoSEQ multiplex PCR assay. The hsTCRB Kit was used according to the manufacturer's protocol to amplify rearranged TCR beta chain sequences. TCRB libraries were sequenced on an Illumina MiSeq. Regarding the original processing steps: Demultiplexing, trimming and gene mapping were performed with the kit vendor's proprietary platform. TCRdb obtained this table from immuneACCESS and retained in-frame rearrangements with V and J assigned. These tables miss some clones; where compared with another copy, unresolved V genes account for less than half of the shortfall, and the remainder is unexplained. V, J and clone size are taken as reported in that table, and D and trimming were inferred from the DNA itself. This sample gives more than 25,000 clones in total; 70% to 85% of them show up just once. Less than 9.5% of the sample is held by the ten biggest clonotypes. On this clone: Its antigen has not been determined. Base qualities are not at hand, and no much larger clone is one base apart.

This TCR was sampled from a man in his forties or fifties with glioma. Some clones in this sample may be carry-over from other donors' samples. The V gene is TRBV5-1 and the J gene is TRBJ2-3, with TRBD2 matching 8 junction bases. Sample: PBMCs, taken from a glioma patient whose treatment included an IDH1 peptide vaccine. At the DNA level, the sequence is TGCGCCAGCAGTGGACTAGCTTCCACAGATACGCAGTATTTT. It specifies CASSGLASTDTQYF.